This TCR beta chain is drawn from a study of early T cells in non-severe SARS-CoV-2 infection. Germline V CDR1 and CDR2: MNHEY, SMNVEV (reference sequence). V was cut by 5 bases and J by 6 bases, with 17 bases left in between. This CDR3 contains 15 residues. In TCRdb, the 5' RACE reads were re-called with MiXCR into one record per CDR3 protein. Found here are 70,000 to 90,000 distinct CDR3 sequences, 10% of them singletons; the top ten hold 8%. The V and J genes are TRBV27 and TRBJ2-1, with D possibly matching TRBD1 (5 bases). The material was whole blood, obtained at baseline. This clonotype was sampled from an adult who was a healthcare worker with PCR-confirmed SARS-CoV-2 infection or an uninfected control (not recorded which). DNA for the CDR3: TGTGCCAGCAGTAATAGGCGGCGCCAGGGCAATGAGCAGTTCTTC. This gives the protein CASSNRRRQGNEQFF.